Below are 4 T cell receptor beta chains sequenced from a single sample in a study of blood T cell repertoires in COVID-19. Assay: immunoSEQ multiplex PCR; the TCRdb copy retains only in-frame clones and omits some. The sample has under 300,000 clones, roughly 85% seen once; the top ten hold 3%. The sample comprised peripheral blood. Every receptor here comes from a woman younger than 45 with active or convalescent COVID-19.

The chain couples TRBV19 to TRBJ2-7, with D possibly matching TRBD1 (5 bases). V lost 6 bases, J lost 2 bases, and 17 bases lay in between. CDR1 is LNHDA and CDR2 is SQIVND in the germline V gene (reference sequence). The length of the CDR3 is 15 residues. CDR3 in DNA: TGTGCCAGTAGAATTGGGGCATCCTCACCCTACGAGCAGTACTTC. It translates to CASRIGASSPYEQYF.

The rearrangement links TRBV28 to TRBJ2-3; 8 bases fit TRBD2. V lost 5 bases and J lost 7; bases outside the gene matches: 17. CDR1 and CDR2 from the germline V gene are MDHEN and SYDVKM. The CDR3 contains 17 residues. The CDR3 sequence: CASSPPHLRGVRNTQYF. CDR3 DNA: TGTGCCAGCAGTCCGCCCCACTTGCGGGGGGTCAGAAATACGCAGTATTTT.

The V gene is TRBV15, the J gene TRBJ2-7, with 9 positions matching TRBD1. Losses at the gene ends were 5 bases for V and 3 bases for J; bases not matched to a gene: 5. The CDR3 length is 14 residues. Germline CDR1 reads LNHNV; CDR2 reads YYDKDF (reference sequence). The CDR3 here is CATSRRTGVYEQYF. The CDR3, as DNA: TGTGCCACCAGCCGTAGGACAGGGGTCTACGAGCAGTACTTC.

The rearrangement joins TRBV6-5 to TRBJ2-3; 12 bases fit TRBD1. Germline V gives CDR1 MNHEY, CDR2 SVGAGI. Trimming took 5 bases from V and 5 from J; bases not matched to a gene: 5. The CDR3 totals 15 residues. The CDR3 coding sequence is TGTGCCAGCAGTCGGGACAGGGGGCGCGAAGATACGCAGTATTTT. Its protein is CASSRDRGREDTQYF.